This T cell receptor (beta chain) was obtained from a study of neurological immune-mediated disorders. The study built unsorted libraries from 2 million PBMCs kept at -80 C. This clonotype was detected a few times. Its antigen is as yet unknown. This CDR3 contains 16 residues. After removal of 6 bases from V and 0 bases from J, the junction contained 14 bases not matched to a gene. CDR1 and CDR2 from the germline V gene are GTSNPN and SVGIG (reference sequence). Notes on the study in general: Patients with HTLV-1-associated myelopathy showed the most TCR clonal expansion. Those with multiple sclerosis showed the least, falling below healthy controls.

The authors made cDNA by 5'RACE with 10-nucleotide random UMIs. TCRdb reanalysed the 5' RACE reads using MiXCR and keeps one entry per CDR3 protein. Of approximately 70,000 distinct CDR3 sequences listed, 4.8% were seen once; the top ten hold 2.2%. This sequence joins TRBV30 and TRBJ2-7, with TRBD2 identical over 7 bases. The sequenced sample consisted of PBMCs. This clonotype was sampled from a woman in her seventies with multiple sclerosis. CDR3 nucleotide sequence: TGTGCCTGTTGGCCCCGGCGGAGCGGGACCTCCTACGAGCAGTACTTC. This codes for CACWPRRSGTSYEQYF.